Each of the 6 T cell receptor beta chains below was sequenced from the same sample in a study of blood T cells in healthy people across ages. A J-beta primer mix and a sample-barcoded 5' primer were used in a second PCR of roughly 6 to 12 cycles. TCRdb reprocessed the 5' RACE reads via MiXCR and lists one record per CDR3 protein. In the table there are roughly 700,000 distinct CDR3 sequences, about 30% of which are singletons. The specimen sequenced was blood. The receptors come from a woman of 80 years or more in good health.

This clonotype showed up many times. The chain recombines TRBV4-2 with TRBJ1-2, with TRBD1 matching 8 bases. V trimming: 1 base; J trimming: 4 bases; junction bases outside the gene matches: 8. Germline lookup yields CDR1 LGHNA and CDR2 YNFKEQ. The CDR3 consists of 16 residues. The CDR3 spells CASSQVQGQAPYGYTF. In nucleotides, the CDR3 is TGTGCCAGCAGCCAAGTGCAGGGACAGGCGCCCTATGGCTACACCTTC.

The chain combines TRBV28 with TRBJ2-7, with D tentatively TRBD1 or TRBD2 (5 bases each). The V gene's germline CDR1 is MDHEN and CDR2 SYDVKM. Trimming pared 0 bases from V and 2 bases from J, leaving 5 bases between. This CDR3 is built from 13 residues. This CDR3 is CASSLWGAYEQYF. The CDR3 bases are TGTGCCAGCAGTTTATGGGGGGCCTACGAGCAGTACTTC.

The chain links TRBV7-2 to TRBJ2-1; D might be TRBD2 (5 bases). The CDR3 is 13 residues long. V was clipped by 8 bases and J by 3 bases, with 11 bases between them. The germline CDR1 and CDR2 sequences are SGHTA and FQGNSA. CDR3 coding DNA: TGTGCCAGCGGCCCCCGGGGCTACAATGAGCAGTTCTTC. Encoded protein: CASGPRGYNEQFF.

This clonotype came up many times. The V gene is TRBV7-3, the J gene TRBJ2-3, with TRBD2 matching 16 bases. This CDR3 has 19 amino acids. J gave up 3 bases and V 5 bases, and 11 bases lay outside the gene matches. CDR1 and CDR2 from the germline V gene are SGHTA and FQGTGA. This CDR3 is CASSPGTSGGASPTDTQYF. For the CDR3, the DNA is TGTGCCAGCAGCCCAGGGACTAGCGGGGGGGCTAGCCCGACAGATACGCAGTATTTT. Complete variable domain (other parts from reference TRBV7-3 and TRBJ2-3): GAGVSQTPSNKVTEKGKYVELRCDPISGHTALYWYRQSLGQGPEFLIYFQGTGAADDSGLPNDRFFAVRPEGSVSTLKIQRTERGDSAVYLCASSPGTSGGASPTDTQYFGPGTRLTVL.

In this sample, this clonotype turned up many times. The J gene is TRBJ2-3, the V gene TRBV3-1, with unresolved D. The CDR3 covers 13 residues. Per the germline V gene, CDR1 is LGHDT and CDR2 is YNNKEL (reference sequence). V was cut by 3 bases and J by 2 bases, with 6 bases left in between. The CDR3 nucleotides are TGTGCCAGCAGCCAGATAACCACAGATACGCAGTATTTT. It specifies CASSQITTDTQYF.

This clonotype was observed a handful of times. A read error is possible here, since a much larger clone lies one base away. The rearrangement links TRBV9 to TRBJ1-2, with 7 positions matching TRBD1. J gave up 4 bases and V 4 bases, and 13 bases lay outside the gene matches. CDR1 and CDR2 from the germline V gene are SGDLS and YYNGEE. The CDR3 is 16 amino acids. CDR3 sequence reads: CASSKNRGPSLYGYTF. CDR3 nucleotide sequence: TGTGCCAGCAGCAAAAACAGGGGCCCCAGCCTCTATGGCTACACCTTC.